These 24 T cell receptor beta chains share one sample of origin, sequenced in a study of cytomegalovirus exposure and HLA in healthy donors. This PCR relied on a set of 60 Vbeta primers and 13 Jbeta primers. Libraries were prepared by immunoSEQ multiplex PCR; TCRdb keeps only in-frame clonotypes and omits some of them. The sample yields about 75,000 clones, approximately 82% seen once. The sequenced material came from PBMCs. These TCRs come from a man aged 70-80 years in good health and CMV-seropositive.

The chain employs TRBV11-2 and TRBJ1-5, with 8 bases lining up with TRBD1. From germline, CDR1 is SGHAT and CDR2 FQNNGV. This CDR3 contains 14 residues. Losses at the gene ends were 5 bases for V and 2 bases for J; bases not matched to a gene: 2. In DNA form, the CDR3 reads TGTGCCAGCAGCCCGACAGGGGGCAATCAGCCCCAGCATTTT. As protein: CASSPTGGNQPQHF.

V gene TRBV2 combines with J gene TRBJ2-7; D unclear. This CDR3 is built from 10 residues. CDR1 and CDR2 from the germline V gene are SNHLY and FYNNEI. V lost 1 base, J lost 9 bases, and 4 bases lay in between. As DNA, the CDR3 is TGTGCCAGCAGTGAAGGGGCGCAGTACTTC. Residues: CASSEGAQYF. Full variable domain (missing parts from reference TRBV2 and TRBJ2-7): EPEVTQTPSHQVTQMGQEVILRCVPISNHLYFYWYRQILGQKVEFLVSFYNNEISEKSEIFDDQFSVERPDGSNFTLKIRSTKLEDSAMYFCASSEGAQYFGPGTRLTVT.

The chain carries TRBV10-3 and TRBJ1-5; the match to TRBD1 covers 9 bases. The CDR3 spans 14 residues. The V and J ends lost 5 bases and 7 bases, in that order; junction bases with no gene match: 6. In germline, CDR1 is ENHRY, CDR2 SYGVKD. In DNA, the CDR3 is TGTGCCATCAGTCAACAGGGGGCGGGGCAGCCCCAGCATTTT. Its translation is CAISQQGAGQPQHF.

The J gene is TRBJ1-5, the V gene TRBV28; D is unresolved. The germline CDR1 and CDR2 sequences are MDHEN and SYDVKM. CDR3 length equals 17 residues. V gave up 2 bases and J gave up 0 bases, with 14 bases separating them. CDR3 region: CASSLLRGRDSNQPQHF. In DNA, the CDR3 is TGTGCCAGCAGTTTACTGCGCGGGCGAGATAGCAATCAGCCCCAGCATTTT. Looking up the rest from reference TRBV28 and TRBJ1-5 gives the full variable domain: DVKVTQSSRYLVKRTGEKVFLECVQDMDHENMFWYRQDPGLGLRLIYFSYDVKMKEKGDIPEGYSVSREKKERFSLILESASTNQTSMYLCASSLLRGRDSNQPQHFGDGTRLSIL.

The rearrangement links TRBV5-1 to TRBJ2-2, with D perhaps TRBD1 (5 bases). The germline CDR1 and CDR2 sequences are SGHRS and YFSETQ. The V end lost 3 bases, the J end lost 6 bases, and 12 bases lay between the germline ends. The CDR3 spans 14 residues. CDR3 sequence: CASSSLTAPGELFF. The CDR3 DNA reads TGCGCCAGCAGCTCACTGACAGCCCCCGGGGAGCTGTTTTTT.

The chain combines TRBV2 with TRBJ2-7; D unclear. The CDR3 is 11 residues long. Germline-derived CDR1 and CDR2 are SNHLY and FYNNEI. V was clipped by 5 bases and J by 0 bases, with 2 bases between them. The CDR3 DNA reads as TGTGCCAGCAGTTACTCCTACGAGCAGTACTTC. It is translated as CASSYSYEQYF.

This sequence joins TRBV11-1 and TRBJ2-1; 10 bases fit TRBD2. Trimming cost V 1 base and J 4 bases; bases outside gene matches: 7. CDR3 length: 17 residues. CDR1 and CDR2 from the germline V gene are SGHAT and FQDESV (reference sequence). The CDR3 here is CASSLGPGLAPYNEQFF. CDR3 DNA sequence: TGTGCCAGCAGCTTAGGGCCGGGACTAGCGCCATACAATGAGCAGTTCTTC. The full variable domain, rest sourced from reference TRBV11-1 and TRBJ2-1, is EAEVAQSPRYKITEKSQAVAFWCDPISGHATLYWYRQILGQGPELLVQFQDESVVDDSQLPKDRFSAERLKGVDSTLKIQPAELGDSAMYLCASSLGPGLAPYNEQFFGPGTRLTVL.

The V and J genes are TRBV7-8 and TRBJ1-5; D may be TRBD1 (5 bases). There are 15 residues in the CDR3. From germline, CDR1 is SGHVS and CDR2 FQNEAQ. V lost 0 bases and J 4 bases, leaving 10 bases between the germline ends. The CDR3 bases are TGTGCCAGCAGCTTAGCCTGGACAACTAATCAGCCCCAGCATTTT. It is translated as CASSLAWTTNQPQHF.

The rearrangement links TRBV29-1 to TRBJ2-1; 7 nucleotides match TRBD2. This CDR3 is built from 12 residues. From germline, CDR1 is SQVTM and CDR2 ANQGSEA. Trimming cost V 6 bases and J 9 bases; bases outside gene matches: 8. In DNA, the CDR3 is TGCAGCGTGGGGGGGGGATATGGTGAGCAGTTCTTC. It specifies CSVGGGYGEQFF.

The chain is built from TRBV10-3 and TRBJ2-5; no definite D call. The CDR3 runs to 13 residues. The germline CDR1 and CDR2 sequences are ENHRY and SYGVKD. V was trimmed by 4 bases and J by 5 bases, leaving 11 bases between them. The CDR3 region is CAISVQRLETQYF. The CDR3 DNA sequence: TGTGCCATCAGTGTGCAGCGTTTGGAGACCCAGTACTTC.

The V call is TRBV4-1, the J call TRBJ2-5, with D possibly matching TRBD2 (6 bases). CDR3 length: 16 amino acids. Trimming removed 1 base from V and 3 bases from J, with 15 bases in between. Germline-derived CDR1 and CDR2 are MGHRA and YSYEKL. The DNA for the CDR3 is TGCGCCAGCAGCCAAGCCCTTGGTACGGGGGAAGAGACCCAGTACTTC. Protein: CASSQALGTGEETQYF.

This clone was observed a few times. CDR3 amino acids: CASSQGTSYGYTF. CDR3 nucleotides: TGCGCCAGCAGCCAAGGGACAAGCTATGGCTACACCTTC. The genes are TRBV4-1 and TRBJ1-2; TRBD1 might be the D (5 bases). This CDR3 has 13 amino acids. The V gene's germline CDR1 is MGHRA and CDR2 YSYEKL. The V end lost 1 base, the J end lost 4 bases, and 7 bases lay between the germline ends.

The chain joins TRBV5-1 to TRBJ2-1; 7 bases agree with TRBD2. Germline CDR1 SGHRS, CDR2 YFSETQ. This CDR3 region has 14 residues. V dropped 0 bases and J dropped 7; count of bases not matched to a gene: 4. CDR3 nucleotide sequence: TGCGCCAGCAGCTTGGGGGGGAGGGCAAATGAGCAGTTCTTC. As protein: CASSLGGRANEQFF. The full variable domain, completed using reference TRBV5-1 and TRBJ2-1, is KAGVTQTPRYLIKTRGQQVTLSCSPISGHRSVSWYQQTPGQGLQFLFEYFSETQRNKGNFPGRFSGRQFSNSRSEMNVSTLELGDSALYLCASSLGGRANEQFFGPGTRLTVL.

The J gene is TRBJ1-2, the V gene TRBV2; D remains ambiguous. Germline-derived CDR1 and CDR2 are SNHLY and FYNNEI. Trimming removed 0 bases from V and 0 bases from J, with 5 bases in between. This CDR3 spans 14 amino acids. The CDR3 loop is CASSEATANYGYTF. In nucleotides, the CDR3 is TGTGCCAGCAGTGAAGCCACAGCTAACTATGGCTACACCTTC.

This clone has only a few counts. The CDR3 DNA follows: TGCGCCAGCAGTGGGGTCCCGACGGGGACCCAGTACTTC. Amino acid sequence: CASSGVPTGTQYF. V usage is TRBV10-1 and J usage is TRBJ2-5; D unresolved. Per the germline V gene, CDR1 is WNHNN and CDR2 is SYGVQD (reference sequence). The CDR3 contains 13 residues. V lost 4 bases and J lost 7, with 13 bases in between.

The chain joins TRBV9 to TRBJ2-7; D may be TRBD2 (6 bases). V was pared by 0 bases and J by 2 bases, with 6 bases between. The CDR3 loop spans 13 amino acids. From germline, CDR1 is SGDLS and CDR2 YYNGEE. In DNA, the CDR3 is TGTGCCAGCAGCGTAGGCGGGACCTACGAGCAGTACTTC. It is translated as CASSVGGTYEQYF.

The gene calls are TRBV5-1 and TRBJ1-6; unclear D gene. V lost 5 bases and J lost 0, with 12 bases in between. This CDR3 is built from 16 residues. CDR1 and CDR2 from the germline V gene are SGHRS and YFSETQ. Here the CDR3 reads CASRISLSSYNSPLHF. CDR3 nucleotide sequence: TGCGCCAGCAGAATCTCTCTAAGCTCCTATAATTCACCCCTCCACTTT.

DNA for the CDR3: TGTGCCAGCTCACCCGGGACAGGGTTGCACTATGGCTACACCTTC. Amino acid sequence: CASSPGTGLHYGYTF. This sequence joins TRBV18 and TRBJ1-2; 9 positions match TRBD1. Germline V gives CDR1 KGHSH, CDR2 LQKENI. The junction had 5 bases not matched to a gene; V was cut back by 3 bases and J by 3 bases. The CDR3 totals 15 residues.

The V gene is TRBV6-1, the J gene TRBJ1-5, with 8 bases identical to TRBD1. CDR3 length: 16 residues. The germline V gene has CDR1 MNHNS and CDR2 SASEGT. V shed 2 bases, J shed 2 bases, and the junction held 5 bases outside the gene matches. The CDR3 DNA is TGTGCCAGCAGTGAACAGGGGGCGAAGCGCAATCAGCCCCAGCATTTT. Its translation: CASSEQGAKRNQPQHF.

The J gene is TRBJ2-1, the V gene TRBV1; the table assigns TRBD2, which was not confirmed against the DNA. TRBV1 is listed as a pseudogene. This CDR3 is 21 amino acids long. The chain's CDR3 is CTSSQPPRVGLAGGPYDEQFF. The CDR3 region has the DNA TGCACCAGCAGCCAACCTCCCAGGGTCGGGCTAGCGGGAGGGCCATACGATGAGCAGTTCTTC.

The rearrangement links TRBV29-1 to TRBJ1-1; unclear D gene. The CDR3 length is 13 residues. Germline lookup yields CDR1 SQVTM and CDR2 ANQGSEA. V shed 1 base and J shed 1 base, with 7 bases lying between them. The chain's CDR3 is CSVEVNQNTEAFF. For the CDR3, the DNA is TGCAGCGTTGAAGTCAATCAGAACACTGAAGCTTTCTTT.

The chain's CDR3 is CATTGDRGEFTEAFF. CDR3 DNA sequence: TGTGCCACCACTGGGGACAGAGGGGAATTCACTGAAGCTTTCTTT. The gene calls are TRBV10-3 and TRBJ1-1, with 7 bases aligning to TRBD1. Germline CDR1 and CDR2: ENHRY and SYGVKD. CDR3 length: 15 residues. Germline trimming cut 10 bases from V and 4 bases from J; bases unmatched to any gene: 15.

A word on this clone: An end of the junction differs from the germline gene, which may be a read error. The genes are TRBV10-3 and TRBJ2-2; D is perhaps TRBD1 or TRBD2 (5 bases each). This CDR3 has 13 residues. Germline values: CDR1 ENHRY, CDR2 SYGVKD. The CDR3 spells CAVRAGLGGELFF. CDR3 nucleotides: TGTGCCGTCAGGGCGGGTTTGGGCGGGGAGCTGTTTTTT.

This chain uses TRBV9 with TRBJ2-3, with D maybe TRBD2 (5 bases). V was clipped by 0 bases and J by 2 bases, with 7 bases between them. Germline V gives CDR1 SGDLS, CDR2 YYNGEE. The CDR3 contains 14 residues. The CDR3 sequence: CASSVAGTTDTQYF. The CDR3 coding sequence is TGTGCCAGCAGCGTAGCGGGAACCACAGATACGCAGTATTTT.